A single sample gave rise to the 25 T cell receptor beta chains below, sequenced in a study of a mutant IDH1 vaccine in newly diagnosed glioma (dated by TCRdb to 2020 to 2023). The time point tag for this specimen amounts to: week 5, during vaccination. Each vaccine dose was 300 ug of a 20-mer mutant IDH1 peptide in Montanide, given subcutaneously with topical imiquimod. Preparation of the library involved the immunoSEQ multiplex PCR assay. TCRdb re-hosts the immuneACCESS table, in-frame sequences only. Its copies lack some clones; in the studies checked, an unresolved V gene accounts for under half of them, and the cause for the rest is not known. A total of around 56,000 clones appear in this sample, 82% of them only once. 3.1% of the sample is taken by the ten largest. Antigens of these TCRs are unknown. The input for sequencing was PBMCs, taken from a glioma patient whose treatment included an IDH1 peptide vaccine. Source of these receptors: a woman between 18 and 30 years old with glioma. Some clones in this sample may be carry-over from other donors' samples.

The chain employs TRBV6-5 and TRBJ1-1; D unclear. The CDR3 is 11 amino acids. V gave up 6 bases and J gave up 1 base, with 3 bases separating them. Germline CDR1 reads MNHEY; CDR2 reads SVGAGI. This chain's CDR3 is CASRTNTEAFF. CDR3 nucleotides: TGTGCCAGCAGAACGAACACTGAAGCTTTCTTT.

The V gene is TRBV6-5, the J gene TRBJ1-3; TRBD1 might be the D (6 bases). The CDR3 is 15 amino acids. V lost 7 bases and J lost 0, with 13 bases in between. Germline V gene lookup returns CDR1 MNHEY and CDR2 SVGAGI. The CDR3 loop is CASKQGVGSGNTIYF. In nucleotides, the CDR3 is TGTGCCAGCAAACAGGGAGTTGGCTCTGGAAACACCATATATTTT.

This clone came up once. The chain joins TRBV7-2 to TRBJ2-5; 9 bases line up with TRBD2. Trimming cost V 1 base and J 5 bases; bases outside gene matches: 11. The germline V gene encodes CDR1 SGHTA and CDR2 FQGNSA. CDR3 length: 17 residues. This CDR3 is CASSLDGERGAWETQYF. CDR3 coding DNA: TGTGCCAGCAGCTTAGACGGGGAGCGGGGGGCTTGGGAGACCCAGTACTTC.

This clone was counted between two and nine times. The genes are TRBV30 and TRBJ1-2; possible D gene TRBD1, 6 bases. CDR1 is GTSNPN, CDR2 SVGIG, per germline (reference sequence). The CDR3 spans 15 residues. The ends were cut back, 3 bases at V and 4 bases at J, with 18 bases in the middle. The CDR3 protein is CAWRYRVRRGYGYTF. The CDR3 DNA sequence: TGTGCCTGGAGATACAGGGTCCGGCGGGGCTATGGCTACACCTTC.

J is TRBJ1-5 and V is TRBV18, with TRBD1 identical over 9 bases. This CDR3 spans 15 amino acids. Germline V gives CDR1 KGHSH, CDR2 LQKENI. Trimming took 3 bases from V and 6 from J; bases not matched to a gene: 6. The chain's CDR3 is CASSPRDRVFQPQHF. The DNA for the CDR3 is TGTGCCAGCTCACCCCGGGACAGGGTATTTCAGCCCCAGCATTTT.

The chain carries TRBV27 and TRBJ2-7, with 8 positions matching TRBD1. The V gene's germline CDR1 is MNHEY and CDR2 SMNVEV (reference sequence). The CDR3 loop spans 15 amino acids. With 2 bases clipped from V and 2 bases from J, the junction kept 5 bases outside the gene matches. Here the CDR3 reads CASSLSWTGTYEQYF. The CDR3, as DNA: TGTGCCAGCAGTTTAAGCTGGACAGGGACCTACGAGCAGTACTTC.

This clone was picked up one time. The genes are TRBV9 and TRBJ2-5, with a tentative D call TRBD2 (6 bases). CDR3 size: 14 residues. Germline loops: CDR1 SGDLS, CDR2 YYNGEE. V was shortened by 6 bases and J by 1 base, with 13 bases between the two germline ends. This CDR3 reads CASTLGGSQETQYF. The CDR3 coding sequence is TGTGCCAGCACCCTAGGAGGGAGCCAAGAGACCCAGTACTTC. The full variable domain, completed using reference TRBV9 and TRBJ2-5, is DSGVTQTPKHLITATGQRVTLRCSPRSGDLSVYWYQQSLDQGLQFLIQYYNGEERAKGNILERFSAQQFPDLHSELNLSSLELGDSALYFCASTLGGSQETQYFGPGTRLLVL.

V usage is TRBV6-6 and J usage is TRBJ1-1; 12 bases are a match to TRBD1. The CDR3 is 15 residues long. Trimming at V came to 4 bases and at J to 7 bases, leaving 7 bases not matched to a gene. CDR1 and CDR2 (germline): MNHNY, SVGAGI (reference sequence). The CDR3 here is CASSSRDRGLIEAFF. The DNA of the CDR3 is TGTGCCAGCAGTTCCCGGGACAGGGGGCTTATTGAAGCTTTCTTT.

The CDR3 DNA is TGTGCCAGCAGCACCTGGACAGGCCCTCTTACCCTGGGGGCCGGGGAGCTGTTTTTT. Translated, it gives CASSTWTGPLTLGAGELFF. V is TRBV7-2 and J is TRBJ2-2, with 7 nucleotides matching TRBD1. CDR3 length equals 19 residues. V shed 5 bases, J shed 6 bases, and the junction held 21 bases outside the gene matches. Germline assignment: CDR1 SGHTA and CDR2 FQGNSA.

The chain joins TRBV6-5 to TRBJ2-7; D possibly uses TRBD1 or TRBD2 (7 bases each). This CDR3 is 13 amino acids long. Trimming removed 4 bases at V and 6 bases at J, with 13 bases between. From germline, CDR1 is MNHEY and CDR2 SVGAGI. CDR3 DNA sequence: TGTGCCAGCAGTTTTCGCAGGGGGGGCGAGCAGTACTTC. It encodes CASSFRRGGEQYF.

The J gene is TRBJ1-1, the V gene TRBV5-6; D perhaps matches TRBD1 (5 bases). This CDR3 spans 14 amino acids. Germline lookup yields CDR1 SGHDT and CDR2 YYEEEE. V lost 0 bases and J 5 bases, leaving 11 bases between the germline ends. Here the CDR3 DNA reads TGTGCCAGCAGCTTGGGGTTTAGGGGAACTGAAGCTTTCTTT. Its protein product is CASSLGFRGTEAFF.

This clone came up once. The CDR3, as DNA: TGCGCCAGCAGCCAAGCGACAATTGACTACGAGCAGTACTTC. This gives the protein CASSQATIDYEQYF. This chain uses TRBV4-1 with TRBJ2-7; D is unclear. This CDR3 region has 14 residues. Germline V gives CDR1 MGHRA, CDR2 YSYEKL. The V end lost 1 base, the J end lost 3 bases, and 10 bases lay between the germline ends.

The V gene is TRBV18, the J gene TRBJ1-3; D unclear. CDR1 and CDR2 from the germline V gene are KGHSH and LQKENI. V was cut by 2 bases and J by 0 bases, with 11 bases left in between. The CDR3 consists of 16 residues. As DNA, the CDR3 is TGTGCCAGCTCACCAAAAGCAGGCTACTCTGGAAACACCATATATTTT. This translates into CASSPKAGYSGNTIYF.

This rearrangement joins TRBV19 to TRBJ2-5; 8 bases align to TRBD1. J lost 5 bases, V lost 1 base, and 9 bases had no gene match. Germline lookup yields CDR1 LNHDA and CDR2 SQIVND (reference sequence). The CDR3 extends over 16 amino acids. CDR3 sequence reads: CASSIVLDRGAETQYF. The CDR3 region has the DNA TGTGCCAGTAGTATAGTCCTCGACAGGGGTGCCGAGACCCAGTACTTC.

The V call is TRBV5-1, the J call TRBJ2-5; D gene uncertain. Looked up from germline, CDR1 is SGHRS and CDR2 is YFSETQ. The CDR3 extends over 15 amino acids. The ends were cut back, 1 base at V and 1 base at J, with 11 bases in the middle. The DNA for the CDR3 is TGCGCCAGCAGCTTGCTACAGAGTGTCCAAGAGACCCAGTACTTC. It translates to CASSLLQSVQETQYF.

The chain combines TRBV6-4 with TRBJ2-3; TRBD2 agrees at 13 bases. The CDR3 extends over 15 amino acids. Germline values: CDR1 MRHNA, CDR2 SNTAGT. V was clipped by 6 bases and J by 5 bases; unmatched bases: 5. The CDR3 is CASSSTSGGQDTQYF. The CDR3 DNA is TGTGCCAGCAGCTCGACTAGCGGGGGGCAAGATACGCAGTATTTT.

This chain connects TRBV19 to TRBJ1-1; tentative D call: TRBD1 (6 bases). This CDR3 contains 14 residues. V was clipped by 7 bases and J by 1 base, with 13 bases between them. Per the germline V gene, CDR1 is LNHDA and CDR2 is SQIVND (reference sequence). The CDR3 DNA sequence: TGTGCCAGTATTCGGGGGGGGCCGAACACTGAAGCTTTCTTT. The encoded protein is CASIRGGPNTEAFF.

V gene TRBV20-1 combines with J gene TRBJ2-1; 7 nucleotides match TRBD1. The CDR3 is made up of 11 amino acids. Trimming at V came to 7 bases and at J to 9 bases, leaving 6 bases not matched to a gene. Per the germline V gene, CDR1 is DFQATT and CDR2 is SNEGSKA (reference sequence). The CDR3 sequence is CSVQGLGEQFF. CDR3 DNA: TGCAGTGTACAGGGGTTGGGTGAGCAGTTCTTC.

Only one count was recorded for this clone. This chain uses TRBV5-4 with TRBJ1-1; no reliable D call. Germline CDR1 and CDR2: SGHNT and YYREEE (reference sequence). V dropped 4 bases and J dropped 5 bases, with 15 bases sitting between them. This CDR3 has 14 amino acids. This CDR3 is CASSPARGGTEAFF. The CDR3 coding sequence is TGTGCCAGCAGCCCTGCCCGGGGAGGAACTGAAGCTTTCTTT.

This rearrangement joins TRBV14 to TRBJ2-5; 7 bases agree with TRBD2. The CDR3 sequence is 14 residues long. J lost 4 bases, V lost 4 bases, and 6 bases had no gene match. The germline V gene has CDR1 SGHDN and CDR2 FVKESK. CDR3 region: CASSPGLVGETQYF. In DNA form, the CDR3 reads TGTGCCAGCAGCCCCGGACTAGTCGGAGAGACCCAGTACTTC. Drawing the rest from reference TRBV14 and TRBJ2-5, the complete variable domain is EAGVTQFPSHSVIEKGQTVTLRCDPISGHDNLYWYRRVMGKEIKFLLHFVKESKQDESGMPNNRFLAERTGGTYSTLKVQPAELEDSGVYFCASSPGLVGETQYFGPGTRLLVL.

The gene calls are TRBV6-5 and TRBJ1-2; the D gene is possibly TRBD1 (6 bases). Deletions cut 2 bases from V and 8 bases from J, with 9 bases between. Per germline, CDR1 MNHEY and CDR2 SVGAGI. This CDR3 is 12 amino acids long. The CDR3 loop is CASSYNRAGYTF. In DNA form, the CDR3 reads TGTGCCAGCAGTTACAACAGGGCCGGCTACACCTTC.

The chain joins TRBV18 to TRBJ2-7; D possibly corresponds to TRBD1 (6 bases). Trimming shortened V by 5 bases and J by 2 bases, and 16 bases separated the two germline ends. This CDR3 has 15 amino acids. Germline V gene lookup returns CDR1 KGHSH and CDR2 LQKENI. CDR3 nucleotides: TGTGCCAGCTCAGGGGGCCCGGGACCCACCTACGAGCAGTACTTC. It yields the protein CASSGGPGPTYEQYF.

The rearrangement joins TRBV5-1 to TRBJ2-3, with unresolved D. The ends were cut back, 1 base at V and 1 base at J, with 4 bases in the middle. CDR3 length equals 13 residues. CDR1 is SGHRS and CDR2 is YFSETQ in the germline V gene. CDR3 coding DNA: TGCGCCAGCAGCTTGACGGGCACAGATACGCAGTATTTT. This encodes CASSLTGTDTQYF.

J is TRBJ2-7 and V is TRBV2, with a tentative D call TRBD1 (6 bases). There are 16 residues in the CDR3. Germline lookup yields CDR1 SNHLY and CDR2 FYNNEI. With 4 bases removed from V and 4 bases from J, the gap between germline ends came to 20 bases. CDR3 in DNA: TGTGCCAGCAGTGGGCGAACCGGTAAGGGGGTGTACGAGCAGTACTTC. It specifies CASSGRTGKGVYEQYF.

This clone appeared a few times. V gene TRBV10-2 combines with J gene TRBJ1-5, with TRBD1 matching over 11 bases. Germline V gene data show CDR1 as WSHSY and CDR2 as SAAADI. V trimming: 2 bases; J trimming: 4 bases; junction bases outside the gene matches: 1. The CDR3 consists of 15 residues. The CDR3 DNA sequence: TGCGCCAGCAGTGAGGGGACAGGGGGGAATCAGCCCCAGCATTTT. Its translation: CASSEGTGGNQPQHF.